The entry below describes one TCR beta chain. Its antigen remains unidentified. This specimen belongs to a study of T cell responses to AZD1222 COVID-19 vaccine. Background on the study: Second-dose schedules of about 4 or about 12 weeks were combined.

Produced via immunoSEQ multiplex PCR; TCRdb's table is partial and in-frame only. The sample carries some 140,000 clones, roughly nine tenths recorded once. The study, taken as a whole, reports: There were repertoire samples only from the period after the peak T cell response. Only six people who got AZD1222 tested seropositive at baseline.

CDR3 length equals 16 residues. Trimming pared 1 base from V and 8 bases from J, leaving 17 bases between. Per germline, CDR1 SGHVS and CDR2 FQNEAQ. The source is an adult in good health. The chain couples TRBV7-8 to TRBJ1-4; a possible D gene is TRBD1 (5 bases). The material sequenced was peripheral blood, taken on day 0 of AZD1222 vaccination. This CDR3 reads CASSLDGGRVWEKLFF. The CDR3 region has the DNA TGTGCCAGCAGCTTAGATGGGGGTAGGGTTTGGGAAAAACTGTTTTTT.